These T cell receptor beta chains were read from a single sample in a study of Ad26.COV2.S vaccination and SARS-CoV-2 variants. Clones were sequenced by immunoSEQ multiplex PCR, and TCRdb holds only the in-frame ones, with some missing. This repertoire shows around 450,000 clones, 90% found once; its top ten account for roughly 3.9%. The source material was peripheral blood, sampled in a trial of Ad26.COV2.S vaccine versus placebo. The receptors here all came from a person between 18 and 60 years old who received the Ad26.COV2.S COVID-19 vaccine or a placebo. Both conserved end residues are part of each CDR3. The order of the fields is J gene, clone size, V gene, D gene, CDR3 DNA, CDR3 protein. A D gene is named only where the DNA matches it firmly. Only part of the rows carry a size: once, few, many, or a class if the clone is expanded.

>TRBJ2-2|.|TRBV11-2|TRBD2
TGTGCCAGCAGTTTCTCCGGGACTAGCAGGACCGGGGAGCTGTTTTTT
CASSFSGTSRTGELFF
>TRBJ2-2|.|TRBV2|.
TGTGCCAGCAGACTAGAGGGTTCCGGGGAGCTGTTTTTT
CASRLEGSGELFF
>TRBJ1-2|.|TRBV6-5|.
TGTGCCAGCATGGGGCTTGGCTATGGCTACACCTTC
CASMGLGYGYTF
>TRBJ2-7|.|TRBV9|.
TGTGCCAGCAGCGTAGAGGCCTGGTGGTTCTACGAGCAGTACTTC
CASSVEAWWFYEQYF
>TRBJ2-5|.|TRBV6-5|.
TGTGCCAGCAGTTACCGGGAAAAAGAGACCCAGTACTTC
CASSYREKETQYF
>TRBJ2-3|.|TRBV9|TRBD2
TGTGCCAGCAGCGTAGTGTCTAGCGGGAGTTTTGATACGCAGTATTTT
CASSVVSSGSFDTQYF
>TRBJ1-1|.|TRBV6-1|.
TGTGCCAGCAGTGAAGTAACGGGGAGAGGGACTGAAGCTTTCTTT
CASSEVTGRGTEAFF
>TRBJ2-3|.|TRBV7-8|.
TGTGCCAGCAGCCCATCCTGGTTCACAGATACGCAGTATTTT
CASSPSWFTDTQYF
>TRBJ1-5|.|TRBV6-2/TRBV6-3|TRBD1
TGTGCCAGCAGTTACTCGAAGACAGGGATTAGCAATCAGCCCCAGCATTTT
CASSYSKTGISNQPQHF
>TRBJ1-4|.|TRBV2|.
TGTGCCATCTCGGGGGCAGGGTCATTTGGTGAAAAACTGTTTTTT
CAISGAGSFGEKLFF
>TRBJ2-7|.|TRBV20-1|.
TGCAGTGCTAGTGGAGGGCGGCTAGACTACGAGCAGTACTTC
CSASGGRLDYEQYF
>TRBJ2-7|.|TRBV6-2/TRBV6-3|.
TGTGCCAGCAGTCGGGTCGGCGAGCAGTACTTC
CASSRVGEQYF
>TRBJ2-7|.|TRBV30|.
TGTGCCTGGGTACCTCGACTCGGCTACGAGCAGTACTTC
CAWVPRLGYEQYF
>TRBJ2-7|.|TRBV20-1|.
TGCAGTGCTGCCACCTACGAGCAGTACTTC
CSAATYEQYF
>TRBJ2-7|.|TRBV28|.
TGTGCCAGCAGTTTATTAACCGAGAACCGGCTCGAGCAGTACTTC
CASSLLTENRLEQYF
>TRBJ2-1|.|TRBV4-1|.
TGCGCCAGCAGCCTCGCGTTCTCCTACAATGAGCAGTTCTTC
CASSLAFSYNEQFF
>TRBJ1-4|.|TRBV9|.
TGTGCCAGCAGCGTAGTAGGGGGTGCTAATGAAAAACTGTTTTTT
CASSVVGGANEKLFF
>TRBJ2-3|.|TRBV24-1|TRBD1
TGTGCCACCAGTGATTTCCCACGCACAGGGGTGGATACGCAGTATTTT
CATSDFPRTGVDTQYF
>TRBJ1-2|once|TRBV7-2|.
TGTGCCAGCAGCTTAGGGGGCAATGCCCTCTATGGCTACACCTTC
CASSLGGNALYGYTF
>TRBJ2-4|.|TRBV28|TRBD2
TGTGCCAGCAGTTTCTCCCGACTAGCGGGAGGGAGAATTGCCAAAAACATTCAGTACTTC
CASSFSRLAGGRIAKNIQYF
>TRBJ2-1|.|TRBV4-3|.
TGCACCAGCAGCCAAGATCTTTCGGGGCTCACTGAGCAGTTCTTC
CTSSQDLSGLTEQFF
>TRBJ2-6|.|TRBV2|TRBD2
TGTGCCAGCAGTGAATTAGGTAGCGGGAGGGCGGAAGGGGCCAACGTCCTGACTTTC
CASSELGSGRAEGANVLTF
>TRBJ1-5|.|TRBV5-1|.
TGCGCCAGCAGCTTGGAGCTCAAAGGGTATCAGCCCCAGCATTTT
CASSLELKGYQPQHF
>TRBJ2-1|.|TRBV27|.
TGTGCCAGCAGTTTGGAGGGATTTTACAATGAGCAGTTCTTC
CASSLEGFYNEQFF
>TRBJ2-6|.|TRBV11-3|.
TGTGCCAGCAGCTCTGGGGCGCCTGGGGCCAACGTCCTGACTTTC
CASSSGAPGANVLTF
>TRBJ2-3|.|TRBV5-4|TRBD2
TGTGCCAGCAGCTTTGACGGGAGGGCGACAGATACGCAGTATTTT
CASSFDGRATDTQYF
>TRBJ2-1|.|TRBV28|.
TGTGCCAGCCAAACAGAGGCCAATGAGCAGTTCTTC
CASQTEANEQFF
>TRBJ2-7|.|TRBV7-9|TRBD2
TGTGCCAGCTCCCCCTTAGCGGGAGGGCCATACGAGCAGTACTTC
CASSPLAGGPYEQYF
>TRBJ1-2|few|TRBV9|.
TGTGCCAGCAGCGTAGCTACGTTCAGTGGCTACACCTTC
CASSVATFSGYTF
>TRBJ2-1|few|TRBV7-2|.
TGTGCCAGCAGCCCGGATTGGAGTTACAATGAGCAGTTCTTC
CASSPDWSYNEQFF
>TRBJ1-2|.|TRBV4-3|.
TGCGCCAGCAGCCAAGATCGGGGGGGCTATGGCTACACCTTC
CASSQDRGGYGYTF
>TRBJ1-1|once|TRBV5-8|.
TGTGCCAGCAGCCCCGGGGCCCGGCCTTTGAACACTGAAGCTTTCTTT
CASSPGARPLNTEAFF
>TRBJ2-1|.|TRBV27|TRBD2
TGTGCCAGCAGTTTCCGTGGACTAGCGGGGTGGAACAATGAGCAGTTCTTC
CASSFRGLAGWNNEQFF
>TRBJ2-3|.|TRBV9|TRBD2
TGTGCCAGCAGCGTAGGAGGGAAGCGGGGTTTTAGCACAGATACGCAGTATTTT
CASSVGGKRGFSTDTQYF
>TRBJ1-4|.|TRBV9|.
TGTGCCAGCAGCGTAGATGGAGGACCTAATGAAAAACTGTTTTTT
CASSVDGGPNEKLFF
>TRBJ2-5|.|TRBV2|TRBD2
TGTGCCAGCAGGAATTTAGCGGGAGGGTTAGAGACCCAGTACTTC
CASRNLAGGLETQYF
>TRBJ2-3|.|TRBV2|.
TGTGCCAGCAGGTTTCGAGAAGGCACAGATACGCAGTATTTT
CASRFREGTDTQYF
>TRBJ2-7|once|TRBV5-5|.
TGTGCCAGCAGCTTGAGTTCTTTTGGGGGGCCCTACGAGCAGTACTTC
CASSLSSFGGPYEQYF
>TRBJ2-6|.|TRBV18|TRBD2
TGTGCCAGCTCACCACTAGCGGGGGGCGCTGGGGCCAACGTCCTGACTTTC
CASSPLAGGAGANVLTF
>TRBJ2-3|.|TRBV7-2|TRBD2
TGTGCCAGCAGGCCCCGGACACTAGCGCAAGATACGCAGTATTTT
CASRPRTLAQDTQYF
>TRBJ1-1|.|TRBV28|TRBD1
TGTGCCAGCAGTCTAGGACAGGGGGGGACTGAAGCTTTCTTT
CASSLGQGGTEAFF
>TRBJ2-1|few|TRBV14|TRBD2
TGTGCCAGCAGCCGGCGGGAGAACTACAATGAGCAGTTCTTC
CASSRRENYNEQFF
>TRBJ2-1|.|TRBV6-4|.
TGTGCCAGCAGTCAAGGGGACTACAATGAGCAGTTCTTC
CASSQGDYNEQFF
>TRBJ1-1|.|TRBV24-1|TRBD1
TGTGCCACCAGTGACCCTGGACAGGCCGAAGCTTTCTTT
CATSDPGQAEAFF
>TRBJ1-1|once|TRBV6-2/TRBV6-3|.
TGTGCCAGCAGCTTAACATTCAAGGGGAACACTGAAGCTTTCTTT
CASSLTFKGNTEAFF
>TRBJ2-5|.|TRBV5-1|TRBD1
TGCGCCAGCAGCCTTTGGACAGGGCAAGAGACCCAGTACTTC
CASSLWTGQETQYF
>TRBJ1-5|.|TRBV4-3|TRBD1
TGCGCCAGCAGCCAAGAGTGGGCAGGGGGAGGTCAGCCCCAGCATTTT
CASSQEWAGGGQPQHF
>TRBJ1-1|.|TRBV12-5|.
TGTGCTAGTGCCCCAAAGAGGGGGACGGAAGCTTTCTTT
CASAPKRGTEAFF
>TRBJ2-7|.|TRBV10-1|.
TGCGCCAGCAGTGAGTGGCGAGAGTCGAAGCAGTACTTC
CASSEWRESKQYF
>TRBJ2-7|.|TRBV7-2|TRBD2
TGTGCCAGCAGCTTAAGGGCAGGGGCAGCGGGAGTGTCTTCCGAGCAGTACTTC
CASSLRAGAAGVSSEQYF
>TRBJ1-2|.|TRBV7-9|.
TGTGCCAGCAGCATCCGGGATTACGGCTACACCTTC
CASSIRDYGYTF
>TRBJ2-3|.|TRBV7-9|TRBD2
TGTGCCAGCAGCTTGGGACTAGCGGACACAGATACGCAGTATTTT
CASSLGLADTDTQYF
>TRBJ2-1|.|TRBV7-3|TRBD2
TGTGCCAGCAGCTTAAGGGCGGGACTAGCGAGGAATGAGCAGTTCTTC
CASSLRAGLARNEQFF
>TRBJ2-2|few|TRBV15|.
TGTGCCACCAGCAGAGACTGGGGGTTTCACCCCGGGGAGCTGTTTTTT
CATSRDWGFHPGELFF
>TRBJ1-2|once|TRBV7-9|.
TGTGCCAGCAGCGCGACGGGACACTCGGGCCCCTCGGGAGCCGGTGGCTACACCTTC
CASSATGHSGPSGAGGYTF
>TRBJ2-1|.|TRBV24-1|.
TGTGCCACCTCCCCCAGGGACTCCTACAATGAGCAGTTCTTC
CATSPRDSYNEQFF
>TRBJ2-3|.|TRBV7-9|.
TGTGCCAGCAGCTTAGGGGTAGAGGGCACAGATACGCAGTATTTT
CASSLGVEGTDTQYF